This TCR beta chain was identified during a study of identical twins. Regarding the study as a whole: Findings depended on cross-sectional statistics rather than tracking the same donors.

A note on this clonotype: Its antigen remains unidentified.

The V gene end was trimmed by 3 bases and the J gene end by 3 bases; junction bases not matched to a gene: 6. This CDR3 is built from 14 residues. Germline V lookup: CDR1 SQVTM, CDR2 ANQGSEA. Template switching supplied a universal primer site; unique molecular identifiers were carried on the cDNA. TCRdb redid the calling of the 5' RACE reads with MiXCR, one entry per CDR3 protein. The profile shows under 800,000 distinct CDR3 sequences, approximately 21% of them singletons. The same data also went into a second study, on T cells expressing NK-cell markers. That paper notes: TCR beta repertoires came from sorted CD3+CD56+NKG2C+, CD3+CD56+NKG2C- and CD3+CD56-NKG2C+ T cells.

This chain uses TRBV29-1 with TRBJ2-7, with TRBD1 matching over 9 bases. What was sequenced was PBMCs. The clonotype comes from a woman aged 18-30 years in good health. The CDR3 nucleotides read TGCAGCGTTGACGCACTGGGACAGGGCTACGAGCAGTACTTC. Encoded protein: CSVDALGQGYEQYF.